The rows below give T cell receptor beta chains drawn from one sample of a study of T-cell reconstitution after alpha-beta-depleted transplantation in children. Each CDR3 protein is one row after TCRdb ran MiXCR on the PCR reads. In the table there are 70,000 to 95,000 distinct CDR3 sequences, around a sixth of which are singletons. Sequencing was performed on PBMCs, mostly from graft donor cells, taken 180 days after TCRalphabeta/CD19-depleted stem cell transplant. The receptors derive from a male patient between 2 and 10 years old who had a stem cell transplant for acute lymphoblastic leukemia, so the T cells may come from the graft donor. CDR3s include the opening cysteine and the closing phenylalanine or tryptophan. A D gene is named only where the DNA matches it firmly. Clone size appears in some rows only: once, few, many, or a class for an expanded clone.

clone_size	v_call	j_call	d_call	cdr3_aa	cdr3_nt
few	TRBV29-1	TRBJ1-1	NA	CSVEPDMWGDTEAFF	TGCAGCGTTGAACCTGACATGTGGGGGGACACTGAAGCTTTCTTT
few	TRBV7-2	TRBJ1-1	NA	CASSLVGVGTEAFF	TGTGCCAGCAGCTTAGTTGGGGTCGGCACTGAAGCTTTCTTT
NA	TRBV11-2	TRBJ2-5	NA	CASSLVLQRETQYF	TGTGCCAGCAGCTTAGTCCTCCAGCGAGAGACCCAGTACTTC
NA	TRBV7-9	TRBJ2-3	TRBD2	CASSSLRRGGTDTQYF	TGTGCCAGCAGCTCTTTGAGGCGGGGGGGCACAGATACGCAGTATTTT
NA	TRBV2	TRBJ1-6	NA	CASSEMARTYNSPLHF	TGTGCCAGCAGTGAAATGGCGAGAACCTATAATTCACCCCTCCACTTT
many	TRBV10-3	TRBJ1-2	TRBD1	CAITAGQGGGYTF	TGTGCCATCACTGCGGGACAGGGAGGTGGCTACACCTTC
few	TRBV19	TRBJ2-6	TRBD1	CASSFWTGTGANVLTF	TGTGCCAGTAGTTTCTGGACAGGGACTGGGGCCAACGTCCTGACTTTC
NA	TRBV5-1	TRBJ2-7	TRBD2	CASRREGDYEQYF	TGCGCCAGCAGGAGGGAGGGCGACTACGAGCAGTACTTC
few	TRBV2	TRBJ1-1	NA	CASSETGIMNTEAFF	TGTGCCAGCAGTGAAACAGGAATAATGAACACTGAAGCTTTCTTT
many	TRBV7-9	TRBJ1-5	TRBD1	CASSLDRGQPNQPQHF	TGTGCCAGCAGCTTAGACAGGGGGCAACCCAATCAGCCCCAGCATTTT
NA	TRBV3-1	TRBJ2-1	NA	CASSQPLATNHNEQFF	TGTGCCAGCAGCCAACCCCTGGCGACCAATCACAATGAGCAGTTCTTC
few	TRBV2	TRBJ1-5	TRBD1	CASSGPGQGSPQHF	TGTGCCAGCAGTGGCCCGGGACAGGGATCGCCCCAGCATTTT
few	TRBV5-1	TRBJ2-5	NA	CASSFGTPQETQYF	TGCGCCAGCAGCTTTGGCACACCTCAAGAGACCCAGTACTTC
NA	TRBV11-2	TRBJ2-3	TRBD2	CASSHPPSGGPDTQYF	TGTGCCAGCAGCCATCCGCCTAGCGGGGGTCCAGATACGCAGTATTTT